This passage covers 31 T cell receptor beta chains from one sample sequenced in a study of T cell responses to AZD1222 COVID-19 vaccine. Sequencing was performed with immunoSEQ multiplex PCR; in TCRdb, only in-frame clones are kept and a portion is missing. In the table there are around 120,000 clones, about 88% of which are singletons. This sample comprised peripheral blood, obtained on day 0 of AZD1222 vaccination. The receptors were gathered from an adult in good health.

The genes are TRBV10-3 and TRBJ1-1, with D possibly TRBD1 on 6 matching bases. Looked up from germline, CDR1 is ENHRY and CDR2 is SYGVKD. V lost 4 bases, J lost 1 base, and 10 bases lay in between. The length of the CDR3 is 14 residues. The CDR3 DNA follows: TGTGCCATCAGTGGGGGGCTCGGGAACACTGAAGCTTTCTTT. Translating gives CAISGGLGNTEAFF.

Only one count was recorded for this clone. The chain is built from TRBV5-1 and TRBJ2-5; 8 bases are a match to TRBD1. V lost 0 bases to trimming and J lost 4 bases; unmatched junction nucleotides: 5. The CDR3 loop spans 15 amino acids. From germline, CDR1 is SGHRS and CDR2 YFSETQ. CDR3 region: CASSLGQGASETQYF. In nucleotides, the CDR3 is TGCGCCAGCAGCTTGGGCCAGGGGGCTTCAGAGACCCAGTACTTC.

This clone showed up just once. The gene calls are TRBV7-2 and TRBJ2-1, with 13 bases matching TRBD2. There are 18 residues in the CDR3. With V trimmed by 5 bases and J by 4 bases, 11 bases remained unmatched. The germline V gene encodes CDR1 SGHTA and CDR2 FQGNSA. CDR3 DNA sequence: TGTGCCAGCAGCGGCGGGACTAGCGGGGTGGGGATATACAATGAGCAGTTCTTC. Translation: CASSGGTSGVGIYNEQFF. The full variable domain, rest sourced from reference TRBV7-2 and TRBJ2-1, is GAGVSQSPSNKVTEKGKDVELRCDPISGHTALYWYRQSLGQGLEFLIYFQGNSAPDKSGLPSDRFSAERTGGSVSTLTIQRTQQEDSAVYLCASSGGTSGVGIYNEQFFGPGTRLTVL.

V usage is TRBV29-1 and J usage is TRBJ2-1; a possible D gene is TRBD1 (6 bases). V was shortened by 5 bases and J by 9 bases, with 17 bases between the two germline ends. CDR3 length equals 13 residues. Germline CDR1 and CDR2: SQVTM and ANQGSEA. Here the CDR3 DNA reads TGCAGCGTTACTGAAGGGGGATTAGGTGAGCAGTTCTTC. It is translated as CSVTEGGLGEQFF.

The chain combines TRBV14 with TRBJ2-7; 11 bases agree with TRBD2. V shed 1 base and J 4 bases; nucleotides not matched to a gene: 3. The CDR3 is made up of 15 amino acids. From germline, CDR1 is SGHDN and CDR2 FVKESK. The CDR3 sequence: CASSQVAGGGYEQYF. DNA of the CDR3: TGTGCCAGCAGCCAAGTAGCGGGAGGGGGATACGAGCAGTACTTC.

The chain couples TRBV28 to TRBJ2-7; D not certain. The CDR3 runs to 12 residues. Trimming left V 6 bases short and J 3 bases short, with 9 bases between. CDR1 and CDR2 (germline): MDHEN, SYDVKM. CDR3 amino acids: CASSSGFYEQYF. The CDR3 coding sequence is TGTGCCAGCAGCTCCGGATTCTACGAGCAGTACTTC.

The chain couples TRBV4-1 to TRBJ1-5; a weak D match, TRBD1 (5 bases). CDR1 is MGHRA, CDR2 YSYEKL, per germline. The CDR3 totals 13 residues. Deletions cut 4 bases from V and 2 bases from J, with 6 bases between. CDR3 loop: CASSPGGNQPQHF. In nucleotides, the CDR3 is TGCGCCAGCAGCCCGGGGGGCAATCAGCCCCAGCATTTT.

V is TRBV3-1 (or the pseudogene TRBV3-2) and J is TRBJ2-2; the D gene is possibly TRBD2 (5 bases). Trimming took 2 bases from V and 3 from J, leaving 10 bases between them. The CDR3 totals 15 residues. Germline-derived CDR1 and CDR2 are LGHDT and YNNKEL (reference sequence). The CDR3 DNA follows: TGTGCCAGCAGCCAATTGAGGGTCTACACCGGGGAGCTGTTTTTT. Protein product: CASSQLRVYTGELFF.

The gene calls are TRBV5-4 and TRBJ2-7, with TRBD2 as a possible D gene (6 bases). With 4 bases removed from V and 3 bases from J, the gap between germline ends came to 14 bases. This CDR3 is 14 amino acids long. Germline V CDR1 and CDR2: SGHNT, YYREEE (reference sequence). This chain's CDR3 is CASSPPDSGYEQYF. CDR3 sequence (DNA): TGTGCCAGCAGCCCACCGGATAGCGGCTACGAGCAGTACTTC. The full variable domain, rest sourced from reference TRBV5-4 and TRBJ2-7, is ETGVTQSPTHLIKTRGQQVTLRCSSQSGHNTVSWYQQALGQGPQFIFQYYREEENGRGNFPPRFSGLQFPNYSSELNVNALELDDSALYLCASSPPDSGYEQYFGPGTRLTVT.

The chain carries TRBV7-2 and TRBJ2-1; TRBD2 aligns across 11 bases. The CDR3 has 18 amino acids. Germline V gene sequence: CDR1 SGHTA, CDR2 FQGNSA. V gave up 3 bases and J gave up 4 bases; unmatched junction bases: 11. The chain's CDR3 is CASSLGLAGGPRYNEQFF. The CDR3, as DNA: TGTGCCAGCAGCTTGGGTTTAGCGGGAGGGCCGCGGTACAATGAGCAGTTCTTC.

The chain carries TRBV19 and TRBJ1-1; unclear D gene. CDR3 size: 15 residues. V lost 6 bases, J lost 2 bases, and 16 bases lay in between. The germline V gene encodes CDR1 LNHDA and CDR2 SQIVND (reference sequence). CDR3 bases: TGTGCCAGTAGAGGGTATACTGGTCCCAACACTGAAGCTTTCTTT. This gives the protein CASRGYTGPNTEAFF.

V usage is TRBV6-5 and J usage is TRBJ2-7, with TRBD1 matching 8 bases. The CDR3 extends over 16 amino acids. Trimming cost V 2 bases and J 3 bases; bases outside gene matches: 9. Germline-derived CDR1 and CDR2 are MNHEY and SVGAGI. The CDR3 DNA reads as TGTGCCAGCAGTTACGGGGTGGACAGGGATGGCTACGAGCAGTACTTC. Translated, it gives CASSYGVDRDGYEQYF.

The chain has TRBV28 and TRBJ2-7; the D is unclear. There are 12 residues in the CDR3. Germline CDR1 is MDHEN and CDR2 is SYDVKM. V shed 2 bases and J shed 6 bases, with 8 bases lying between them. The CDR3 sequence: CASSLVGSEQYF. The CDR3 DNA follows: TGTGCCAGCAGTTTAGTGGGAAGCGAGCAGTACTTC. The whole variable domain, remainder taken from reference TRBV28 and TRBJ2-7, is DVKVTQSSRYLVKRTGEKVFLECVQDMDHENMFWYRQDPGLGLRLIYFSYDVKMKEKGDIPEGYSVSREKKERFSLILESASTNQTSMYLCASSLVGSEQYFGPGTRLTVT.

The V and J genes are TRBV24-1 and TRBJ1-5; 10 bases are shared with TRBD1. Germline trimming cut 4 bases from V and 6 bases from J; bases unmatched to any gene: 5. CDR3 length: 15 residues. Germline V gene data show CDR1 as KGHDR and CDR2 as SFDVKD. For the CDR3, the DNA is TGTGCCACCAGTGAGACAGGGGGCGTCGGTCAGCCCCAGCATTTT. This gives the protein CATSETGGVGQPQHF.

The V and J genes are TRBV6-6 and TRBJ2-6, with D unclear. The V end was cut by 2 bases, the J end by 1 base, with 6 bases between. Germline lookup yields CDR1 MNHNY and CDR2 SVGAGI (reference sequence). This CDR3 is 15 amino acids long. In DNA form, the CDR3 reads TGTGCCAGCAGTTACCCCGATTCTGGGGCCAACGTCCTGACTTTC. Amino acids: CASSYPDSGANVLTF.

In this sample, this clone turned up once. V is TRBV28 and J is TRBJ1-5; maybe TRBD1 (6 bases). Germline loops: CDR1 MDHEN, CDR2 SYDVKM. Trimming took 6 bases from V and 5 from J, leaving 17 bases between them. The length of the CDR3 is 15 residues. For the CDR3, the DNA is TGTGCCAGCAGGAGGGGGGGAGGGAACGATCAGCCCCAGCATTTT. It encodes CASRRGGGNDQPQHF.

The V call is TRBV2, the J call TRBJ1-1; D not resolved. Germline CDR1 reads SNHLY; CDR2 reads FYNNEI. Trimming shortened V by 8 bases and J by 3 bases, and 25 bases separated the two germline ends. The CDR3 totals 17 residues. CDR3 sequence: CASLKAPGRSGYTEAFF. In nucleotides, the CDR3 is TGTGCCAGCCTAAAGGCCCCTGGACGGAGCGGCTACACTGAAGCTTTCTTT.

The rearrangement uses TRBV29-1 and TRBJ1-2; maybe TRBD1 (6 bases). Per germline, CDR1 SQVTM and CDR2 ANQGSEA. The CDR3 loop spans 12 amino acids. Trimming cost V 7 bases and J 11 bases, with 20 bases left between them. The CDR3 DNA sequence: TGCAGCGCGAACAGGGAGCCTTACGGATACACCTTC. Its translation: CSANREPYGYTF.

This chain uses TRBV30 with TRBJ2-2; 7 nucleotides agree with TRBD2. The CDR3 runs 16 residues. J was trimmed by 2 bases and V by 0 bases; bases with no gene match: 6. Germline CDR1 reads GTSNPN; CDR2 reads SVGIG (reference sequence). Here the CDR3 DNA reads TGTGCCTGGAGTGTACGCACGGGAGGTAACACCGGGGAGCTGTTTTTT. Its protein product is CAWSVRTGGNTGELFF.

The genes are TRBV11-3 and TRBJ2-7; tentative D call: TRBD1 (6 bases). Germline V gives CDR1 SGHNT, CDR2 YENEEA. This CDR3 region has 15 residues. V lost 2 bases and J lost 3, with 14 bases in between. DNA for the CDR3: TGTGCCAGCAGCTTAAGGACAGTCCCCCTCTACGAGCAGTACTTC. This codes for CASSLRTVPLYEQYF.

The chain uses TRBV5-6 and TRBJ2-1; 9 bases match TRBD1. Germline assignment: CDR1 SGHDT and CDR2 YYEEEE. V dropped 2 bases and J dropped 4; count of bases not matched to a gene: 4. This CDR3 has 15 amino acids. CDR3 loop: CASSFGGTGYNEQFF. The CDR3 nucleotides are TGTGCCAGCAGCTTTGGAGGGACAGGGTACAATGAGCAGTTCTTC.

The gene calls are TRBV5-4 and TRBJ2-1, with TRBD2 matching over 11 bases. The CDR3 extends over 15 amino acids. CDR1 is SGHNT and CDR2 is YYREEE in the germline V gene (reference sequence). Trimming cost V 0 bases and J 5 bases; bases outside gene matches: 1. The DNA of the CDR3 is TGTGCCAGCAGCTTGGTAGCGGGAGGGGACAATGAGCAGTTCTTC. Translated: CASSLVAGGDNEQFF.

V and J are TRBV7-3 and TRBJ2-3; tentative D call: TRBD1 (7 bases). V was cut by 3 bases and J by 3 bases, with 19 bases left in between. The germline gives CDR1 SGHTA, CDR2 FQGTGA. This CDR3 contains 17 residues. The CDR3, as DNA: TGTGCCAGCAGCTTGCCCCGGAGGGGGCAAGGGACAGATACGCAGTATTTT. It translates to CASSLPRRGQGTDTQYF.

The chain recombines TRBV19 with TRBJ2-5; no firm D call. Trimming took 5 bases from V and 2 from J, leaving 9 bases between them. This CDR3 contains 13 residues. The germline V gene encodes CDR1 LNHDA and CDR2 SQIVND (reference sequence). The CDR3 region is CASSVDGQETQYF. CDR3 nucleotides: TGTGCCAGTAGTGTCGACGGACAAGAGACCCAGTACTTC.

The gene calls are TRBV7-2 and TRBJ1-5; 12 bases line up with TRBD1. In germline, CDR1 is SGHTA, CDR2 FQGNSA. The V gene end was trimmed by 5 bases and the J gene end by 1 base; junction bases not matched to a gene: 9. The CDR3 runs to 18 residues. This chain's CDR3 is CASSILGQGAGSNQPQHF. CDR3 in DNA: TGTGCCAGCAGCATATTGGGACAGGGGGCGGGAAGCAATCAGCCCCAGCATTTT.

This clone appeared once. The V gene is TRBV28, the J gene TRBJ1-1; maybe TRBD1 (5 bases). V lost 10 bases to trimming and J lost 2 bases, with 14 bases between them. This CDR3 is 13 amino acids long. Germline V gene sequence: CDR1 MDHEN, CDR2 SYDVKM. The CDR3 bases are TGTGCCACCGCGTCCGGGGGAAACACTGAAGCTTTCTTT. It codes for CATASGGNTEAFF.

The chain recombines TRBV5-1 with TRBJ2-1, with TRBD2 as a possible D gene (6 bases). Germline V gene lookup returns CDR1 SGHRS and CDR2 YFSETQ. The CDR3 totals 15 residues. Trimming cost V 4 bases and J 3 bases, with 14 bases left between them. The CDR3 loop reads CASSPGGAGYNEQFF. DNA of the CDR3: TGCGCCAGCAGCCCCGGCGGGGCTGGCTACAATGAGCAGTTCTTC.

This sequence joins TRBV5-6 and TRBJ2-4; D gene ambiguous. Germline assignment: CDR1 SGHDT and CDR2 YYEEEE. V lost 2 bases, J lost 0 bases, and 12 bases lay in between. The CDR3 runs to 16 residues. Here the CDR3 reads CASSFAQTLAKNIQYF. In DNA form, the CDR3 reads TGTGCCAGCAGCTTCGCACAAACCCTAGCCAAAAACATTCAGTACTTC. Looking up the rest from reference TRBV5-6 and TRBJ2-4 gives the full variable domain: DAGVTQSPTHLIKTRGQQVTLRCSPKSGHDTVSWYQQALGQGPQFIFQYYEEEERQRGNFPDRFSGHQFPNYSSELNVNALLLGDSALYLCASSFAQTLAKNIQYFGAGTRLSVL.

The chain uses TRBV7-2 and TRBJ1-2; TRBD1 aligns across 7 bases. The germline V gene encodes CDR1 SGHTA and CDR2 FQGNSA. The CDR3 contains 14 residues. J gave up 7 bases and V 5 bases, and 10 bases lay outside the gene matches. The CDR3 protein is CASSAPTGISGYTF. In DNA, the CDR3 is TGTGCCAGCAGCGCCCCGACAGGGATTAGTGGCTACACCTTC.

This chain uses TRBV18 with TRBJ2-7; no reliable D call. The V and J ends lost 1 base and 1 base respectively, with 8 bases between them. This CDR3 is 14 amino acids long. Germline V gives CDR1 KGHSH, CDR2 LQKENI. The CDR3 sequence is CASSPLDGSYEQYF. The CDR3, as DNA: TGTGCCAGCTCACCACTAGACGGTTCCTACGAGCAGTACTTC.

In its sample, this clone was seen once. V is TRBV7-9 and J is TRBJ2-7; 12 bases are a match to TRBD2. The germline V gene has CDR1 SEHNR and CDR2 FQNEAQ (reference sequence). Trimming removed 7 bases from V and 12 bases from J; junction bases left unmatched: 13. The CDR3 loop spans 14 amino acids. In DNA, the CDR3 is TGTGCCAGCACTGCTGCGACTAGCGGGAGAGGGATGTACTTC. This encodes CASTAATSGRGMYF.